These 16 T cell receptor beta chains were sequenced from one sample in a study of identifying expanded T cells in peripheral blood. The method was immunoSEQ multiplex PCR; TCRdb's version includes in-frame clones alone and lacks a portion of them. The sample shows over 85,000 clones, about 88% of them seen only once. The sequenced sample consisted of blood. These receptors all come from a person aged 18-69 years in good health.

The chain combines TRBV9 with TRBJ2-2; D is tentatively TRBD1 or TRBD2 (6 bases each). Trimming cost V 4 bases and J 8 bases, with 27 bases left between them. The CDR3 loop spans 18 amino acids. Germline V gives CDR1 SGDLS, CDR2 YYNGEE. The CDR3 bases are TGTGCCAGCAGCTCCAATTCTCGAGTGGGGGGCGCAAGTGGGGAGCTGTTTTTT. It translates to CASSSNSRVGGASGELFF. Using reference TRBV9 and TRBJ2-2 for the parts outside the CDR3, the full variable domain is DSGVTQTPKHLITATGQRVTLRCSPRSGDLSVYWYQQSLDQGLQFLIQYYNGEERAKGNILERFSAQQFPDLHSELNLSSLELGDSALYFCASSSNSRVGGASGELFFGEGSRLTVL.

This chain joins TRBV30 and TRBJ1-2; 7 bases are a match to TRBD1. J lost 8 bases, V lost 6 bases, and 15 bases had no gene match. This CDR3 is 14 amino acids long. Germline values: CDR1 GTSNPN, CDR2 SVGIG (reference sequence). The CDR3 reads CACYPQGGRTGYTF. The CDR3 DNA is TGTGCCTGCTACCCTCAGGGGGGGAGGACCGGCTACACCTTC.

The chain couples TRBV10-3 to TRBJ2-2, with D maybe TRBD1 (5 bases). The CDR3 is 16 amino acids. CDR1 is ENHRY, CDR2 SYGVKD, per germline. The germline V and J ends were trimmed by 0 bases and 4 bases, with 12 bases remaining between them. The CDR3 DNA reads TGTGCCATCAGTGAGTCGTTACGACAGTCCACCGGGGAGCTGTTTTTT. Translated, it gives CAISESLRQSTGELFF.

The chain recombines TRBV7-9 with TRBJ1-2, with D uncertain. The germline V and J ends were trimmed by 3 bases and 4 bases, with 9 bases remaining between them. Germline loops: CDR1 SEHNR, CDR2 FQNEAQ (reference sequence). This CDR3 has 13 residues. Written as DNA, the CDR3 is TGTGCCAGCAGCTTTCGGGAGAGCTATGGCTACACCTTC. Translating gives CASSFRESYGYTF.

V usage is TRBV10-3 and J usage is TRBJ2-3; D not certain. This CDR3 region has 14 residues. V was trimmed by 10 bases and J by 5 bases, leaving 19 bases between them. Germline CDR1 and CDR2: ENHRY and SYGVKD. CDR3 coding DNA: TGTGCCACCGCATCGCGTGCCGCGTTAGATACGCAGTATTTT. This sequence encodes CATASRAALDTQYF.

On this clone itself: Other nucleotide sequences from this sample produce the same CDR3. The chain uses TRBV11-2 and TRBJ1-1; a possible D gene is TRBD1 (5 bases). Germline V CDR1 and CDR2: SGHAT, FQNNGV. CDR3 length: 16 residues. Trimming cost V 1 base and J 0 bases, with 12 bases left between them. CDR3 DNA: TGTGCCAGCAGCTTAGGGGGCCGGGGGATGAACACTGAAGCTTTCTTT. Its protein product is CASSLGGRGMNTEAFF.

This clone is termed medium-sized (0.01 to 0.1%). The gene calls are TRBV19 and TRBJ1-1; unclear D gene. CDR1 and CDR2 (germline): LNHDA, SQIVND (reference sequence). The V end lost 5 bases, the J end lost 1 base, and 11 bases lay between the germline ends. The CDR3 consists of 14 residues. CDR3 sequence (DNA): TGTGCCAGTAGTCTTTACGATTGGAACACTGAAGCTTTCTTT. It yields the protein CASSLYDWNTEAFF.

This clone occurred once. This chain uses TRBV6-5 with TRBJ1-2, with 9 bases matching TRBD1. V dropped 5 bases and J dropped 4; count of bases not matched to a gene: 5. This CDR3 region has 14 residues. From germline, CDR1 is MNHEY and CDR2 SVGAGI. The CDR3 loop reads CASSTGGRGYGYTF. The CDR3 DNA sequence: TGTGCCAGCAGTACAGGGGGCCGGGGCTATGGCTACACCTTC.

The chain has TRBV9 and TRBJ1-5; no clear D gene. The CDR3 totals 16 residues. Germline CDR1 and CDR2: SGDLS and YYNGEE. Trimming shortened V by 10 bases and J by 3 bases, and 23 bases separated the two germline ends. CDR3 nucleotide sequence: TGTGCCTGGGGATTCGAGAAAGAAGGGATCAATCAGCCCCAGCATTTT. Amino acid sequence: CAWGFEKEGINQPQHF.

The chain links TRBV18 to TRBJ1-1; D is uncertain. Trimming took off 3 bases at V and 2 bases at J, with 13 bases between the two ends. The CDR3 extends over 15 amino acids. The germline gives CDR1 KGHSH, CDR2 LQKENI. CDR3 sequence reads: CASSPSQTANTEAFF. CDR3 in DNA: TGTGCCAGCTCACCGAGCCAGACCGCTAACACTGAAGCTTTCTTT.

This sequence joins TRBV6-5 and TRBJ1-2, with D possibly TRBD1 on 6 matching bases. This CDR3 region has 13 residues. V lost 8 bases and J lost 8, with 18 bases in between. Looked up from germline, CDR1 is MNHEY and CDR2 is SVGAGI. The DNA of the CDR3 is TGTGCCAGCCACCAAACAGGGTATTCAGGCTACACCTTC. Translation: CASHQTGYSGYTF.

The rearrangement joins TRBV19 to TRBJ1-5; D not resolved. The CDR3 contains 14 residues. Germline lookup yields CDR1 LNHDA and CDR2 SQIVND (reference sequence). Between the trimmed V and J ends, which lost 7 bases and 5 bases, there was a span of 15 bases. As DNA, the CDR3 is TGTGCCAGTAAGAGGGCCAGGCTCGATCAGCCCCAGCATTTT. Amino acids: CASKRARLDQPQHF.

The J gene is TRBJ2-7, the V gene TRBV27, with D possibly matching TRBD1 (5 bases). V lost 3 bases and J 1 base, leaving 10 bases between the germline ends. This CDR3 is 14 amino acids long. The germline V gene has CDR1 MNHEY and CDR2 SMNVEV (reference sequence). The CDR3: CASSFSAGSYEQYF. CDR3 DNA: TGTGCCAGCAGTTTCTCGGCAGGGTCCTACGAGCAGTACTTC.

This rearrangement joins TRBV5-1 to TRBJ1-1, with D possibly TRBD1 on 5 matching bases. Germline values: CDR1 SGHRS, CDR2 YFSETQ. This CDR3 contains 15 residues. Between the trimmed V and J ends, which lost 3 bases and 3 bases, there was a span of 15 bases. CDR3 nucleotide sequence: TGCGCCAGCAGCTCGTCGGGGGTGGCGGACACTGAAGCTTTCTTT. Translated, it gives CASSSSGVADTEAFF. Full variable domain (remainder filled in from reference TRBV5-1 and TRBJ1-1): KAGVTQTPRYLIKTRGQQVTLSCSPISGHRSVSWYQQTPGQGLQFLFEYFSETQRNKGNFPGRFSGRQFSNSRSEMNVSTLELGDSALYLCASSSSGVADTEAFFGQGTRLTVV.

The V and J genes are TRBV2 and TRBJ1-2; no reliable D call. Deletions cut 6 bases from V and 1 base from J, with 3 bases between. This CDR3 contains 11 residues. Germline CDR1 and CDR2: SNHLY and FYNNEI. CDR3 DNA sequence: TGTGCCAGCAGGCTTAACTATGGCTACACCTTC. Translating gives CASRLNYGYTF. Full variable domain (outside the CDR3, taken from reference TRBV2 and TRBJ1-2): EPEVTQTPSHQVTQMGQEVILRCVPISNHLYFYWYRQILGQKVEFLVSFYNNEISEKSEIFDDQFSVERPDGSNFTLKIRSTKLEDSAMYFCASRLNYGYTFGSGTRLTVV.

This chain connects TRBV5-4 to TRBJ2-5; D is possibly TRBD2 (6 bases). The V gene's germline CDR1 is SGHNT and CDR2 YYREEE (reference sequence). CDR3 length: 15 residues. The V gene lost 4 bases and the J gene lost 0 bases, with 13 bases spanning the gap. The CDR3 loop is CASSGTRTNQETQYF. Written as DNA, the CDR3 is TGTGCCAGCAGCGGGACCCGGACTAACCAAGAGACCCAGTACTTC.